A single sample gave rise to the 22 T cell receptor beta chains below, sequenced in a study of shared clonotypes between healthy human individuals (dated by TCRdb to about 2020). For the CD8 naive samples, CD45RO-negative cells were positively selected for CCR7, yielding a CD45RA+CCR7+ population from which TemRA cells were excluded. To prepare the library, the immunoSEQ multiplex PCR assay was applied. Held by TCRdb, this immuneACCESS table contains in-frame sequences only and omits some clones. Under half of the omission traces to an unresolved V gene where checked; the cause of the rest is unknown. The sample table records millions of clones; 85% to 95% of these occur just once. The leading ten clones occupy around 1.7% of the sample. The sample taken for sequencing was naive CD8+ T cells from PBMCs. The cell subset or site label here, explained by the study, means: CD45RA+CCR7+. The receptors originated from a man in his late teens or twenties in good health. Some clones in this sample may be carry-over from other donors' samples.

The V call is TRBV6-1, the J call TRBJ1-2; weak D call: TRBD1 (6 bases). Trimming removed 0 bases at V and 4 bases at J, with 15 bases between. Germline lookup yields CDR1 MNHNS and CDR2 SASEGT. This CDR3 contains 16 residues. CDR3 protein: CASSEANRENAYGYTF. CDR3 coding DNA: TGTGCCAGCAGTGAAGCAAACAGGGAGAACGCCTATGGCTACACCTTC.

This clone has a single count. The chain joins TRBV28 to TRBJ2-5, with a weak D call TRBD1 (6 bases). CDR3 length equals 15 residues. The V gene lost 3 bases and the J gene lost 0 bases, with 11 bases spanning the gap. Germline V gives CDR1 MDHEN, CDR2 SYDVKM. CDR3 DNA sequence: TGTGCCAGCAGTTTTTTTGGACAGTACCAAGAGACCCAGTACTTC. Protein product: CASSFFGQYQETQYF.

The V gene is TRBV28, the J gene TRBJ1-5, with D unresolved. The CDR3 is 14 residues long. Trimming pared 5 bases from V and 2 bases from J, leaving 10 bases between. CDR1 is MDHEN and CDR2 is SYDVKM in the germline V gene. The chain's CDR3 is CASSRDRGNQPQHF. Here the CDR3 DNA reads TGTGCCAGCAGTCGTGATCGGGGCAATCAGCCCCAGCATTTT.

The J gene is TRBJ2-1, the V gene TRBV19, with D perhaps matching TRBD1 or TRBD2 (5 bases each). Germline V lookup: CDR1 LNHDA, CDR2 SQIVND (reference sequence). V lost 7 bases and J lost 0, with 16 bases in between. CDR3 size: 16 residues. The CDR3 coding sequence is TGTGCCAGTACCCAATTCGGGACCTTCTCCTACAATGAGCAGTTCTTC. Amino acids: CASTQFGTFSYNEQFF.

This clone was detected only once. The chain links TRBV6-6 to TRBJ2-5, with D possibly called TRBD1 or TRBD2 (5 bases each). The CDR3 has 13 residues. V was trimmed by 7 bases and J by 5 bases, leaving 14 bases between them. CDR1 and CDR2 (germline): MNHNY, SVGAGI (reference sequence). CDR3 sequence (DNA): TGTGCCAGCAAAGGGGACCCAGGGGAGACCCAGTACTTC. Translation: CASKGDPGETQYF.

This chain joins TRBV4-1 and TRBJ2-6; TRBD2 might be the D (5 bases). The germline V gene has CDR1 MGHRA and CDR2 YSYEKL. Trimming cost V 0 bases and J 1 base, with 10 bases left between them. The CDR3 has 17 residues. Written as DNA, the CDR3 is TGCGCCAGCAGCCAAGATCGGACTCAATCTGGGGCCAACGTCCTGACTTTC. Encoded protein: CASSQDRTQSGANVLTF.

The chain links TRBV4-1 to TRBJ2-1; D might be TRBD2 (7 bases). The CDR3 covers 15 residues. The V and J ends lost 4 bases and 6 bases respectively, with 16 bases between them. CDR1 is MGHRA, CDR2 YSYEKL, per germline. As DNA, the CDR3 is TGCGCCAGCAGCCCCCGAGGGGGGGTCTCCAATGAGCAGTTCTTC. Amino acids: CASSPRGGVSNEQFF.

The rearrangement links TRBV27 to TRBJ2-7, with TRBD1 identical over 8 bases. V trimming: 5 bases; J trimming: 0 bases; junction bases outside the gene matches: 9. CDR3 length: 16 residues. Per the germline V gene, CDR1 is MNHEY and CDR2 is SMNVEV (reference sequence). CDR3 amino acids: CASSPVPQGASYEQYF. The CDR3 DNA reads TGTGCCAGCAGTCCGGTCCCTCAGGGGGCCTCCTACGAGCAGTACTTC.

CDR3 DNA: TGTGCCAGAAGCCCCTCAGCCGCAGCCGTCAATGAAAAACTGTTTTTT. This gives the protein CARSPSAAAVNEKLFF. The J gene is TRBJ1-4, the V gene TRBV5-3; D remains unclear. TRBV5-3 is designated an ORF whose function remains uncertain. The CDR3 is made up of 16 amino acids. V lost 4 bases and J lost 5, with 18 bases in between.

V usage is TRBV6-5 and J usage is TRBJ2-2; no clear D gene. This CDR3 spans 13 amino acids. The germline V gene encodes CDR1 MNHEY and CDR2 SVGAGI. V lost 2 bases and J lost 8, with 9 bases in between. CDR3 coding DNA: TGTGCCAGCAGTTACAAGGGATATGGGGAGCTGTTTTTT. This translates into CASSYKGYGELFF.

To note about this clone: Within the sample, other DNA sequences also encode this same CDR3. The V gene is TRBV9, the J gene TRBJ2-7; TRBD1 matches at 7 bases. CDR1 and CDR2 from the germline V gene are SGDLS and YYNGEE. CDR3 length: 14 amino acids. V dropped 4 bases and J dropped 2; count of bases not matched to a gene: 6. The chain's CDR3 is CASSPWTGAYEQYF. The CDR3 nucleotides read TGTGCCAGCAGCCCATGGACAGGCGCCTACGAGCAGTACTTC.

V gene TRBV9 combines with J gene TRBJ1-3, with TRBD1 as a possible D gene (5 bases). The germline V gene encodes CDR1 SGDLS and CDR2 YYNGEE. The CDR3 has 16 amino acids. The V end lost 0 bases, the J end lost 4 bases, and 14 bases lay between the germline ends. The DNA of the CDR3 is TGTGCCAGCAGCGTAGCTTTGGGGCTGGGGGGAAACACCATATATTTT. Its translation: CASSVALGLGGNTIYF.

This chain joins TRBV28 and TRBJ2-5; D call uncertain. The CDR3 has 13 residues. The V gene's germline CDR1 is MDHEN and CDR2 SYDVKM. Trimming left V 6 bases short and J 1 base short, with 9 bases between. The CDR3 nucleotides read TGTGCCAGCAGGCCCAGAAGCCAAGAGACCCAGTACTTC. Its translation: CASRPRSQETQYF.

V gene TRBV6-5 combines with J gene TRBJ1-2; maybe TRBD1 (5 bases). V shed 5 bases and J shed 8 bases, with 15 bases lying between them. Per germline, CDR1 MNHEY and CDR2 SVGAGI. The CDR3 length is 13 residues. CDR3 nucleotides: TGTGCCAGCAGTACAACAGGATCGTACGGCTACACCTTC. It specifies CASSTTGSYGYTF.

Comment on this clone: This specimen includes other DNA sequences encoding the same CDR3. V is TRBV30 and J is TRBJ1-1, with D unresolved. The germline CDR1 and CDR2 sequences are GTSNPN and SVGIG (reference sequence). Trimming left V 0 bases short and J 4 bases short, with 6 bases between. The CDR3 loop spans 12 amino acids. The CDR3 nucleotides are TGTGCCTGGAGTGTAGGTGGCACTGAAGCTTTCTTT. Its protein product is CAWSVGGTEAFF. The full variable domain, in which reference TRBV30 and TRBJ1-1 provide the parts outside the CDR3, is SQTIHQWPATLVQPVGSPLSLECTVEGTSNPNLYWYRQAAGRGLQLLFYSVGIGQISSEVPQNLSASRPQDRQFILSSKKLLLSDSGFYLCAWSVGGTEAFFGQGTRLTVV.

As regards this clone: One base away lies a much larger clone, so this may be a sequencing read error. The J gene is TRBJ1-1, the V gene TRBV7-8, with D possibly being TRBD1 (5 bases). Trimming removed 5 bases at V and 6 bases at J, with 7 bases between. Germline V CDR1 and CDR2: SGHVS, FQNEAQ. CDR3 length equals 11 residues. The CDR3 DNA reads TGTGCCAGCAGCATAGGGGCTGAAGCTTTCTTT. Residues: CASSIGAEAFF.

The chain joins TRBV5-6 to TRBJ2-2, with 7 bases fitting TRBD1. The length of the CDR3 is 14 residues. The germline V gene has CDR1 SGHDT and CDR2 YYEEEE. The trim removed 3 bases at V and 6 bases at J, leaving 5 bases unmatched. Here the CDR3 reads CASSWGTVPGELFF. The DNA of the CDR3 is TGTGCCAGCAGCTGGGGGACAGTCCCCGGGGAGCTGTTTTTT.

This sequence joins TRBV28 and TRBJ1-5; D not certain. Trimming removed 1 base from V and 6 bases from J, with 7 bases in between. The CDR3 totals 13 residues. CDR1 and CDR2 (germline): MDHEN, SYDVKM. CDR3 protein: CASSLLPSQPQHF. DNA of the CDR3: TGTGCCAGCAGTTTATTGCCGTCTCAGCCCCAGCATTTT.

The V gene is TRBV27, the J gene TRBJ2-7, with a tentative D call TRBD1 (6 bases). Trimming removed 5 bases from V and 0 bases from J, with 14 bases in between. Germline CDR1 reads MNHEY; CDR2 reads SMNVEV (reference sequence). The CDR3 length is 15 residues. DNA for the CDR3: TGTGCCAGCAGTCCCCGACAGGCGAGCTCCTACGAGCAGTACTTC. Its translation is CASSPRQASSYEQYF.

The chain joins TRBV5-6 to TRBJ2-2; D is perhaps TRBD2 (6 bases). The CDR3 is made up of 14 amino acids. Trimming removed 0 bases at V and 4 bases at J, with 7 bases between. Per the germline V gene, CDR1 is SGHDT and CDR2 is YYEEEE. DNA for the CDR3: TGTGCCAGCAGCTTGGGGGACTTCACCGGGGAGCTGTTTTTT. It encodes CASSLGDFTGELFF.

The gene calls are TRBV4-2 and TRBJ1-5; 7 bases match TRBD1. Unmatched junction bases numbered 3, after V lost 4 bases and J lost 0 bases. Germline CDR1 reads LGHNA; CDR2 reads YNFKEQ. This CDR3 contains 15 residues. The CDR3 DNA follows: TGTGCCAGCAGCCCTTGGGACAGTAGCAATCAGCCCCAGCATTTT. Amino acid sequence: CASSPWDSSNQPQHF.

The V call is TRBV6-5, the J call TRBJ2-7; D is undetermined. This CDR3 comprises 16 residues. Germline V gene data show CDR1 as MNHEY and CDR2 as SVGAGI. The ends were cut back, 0 bases at V and 2 bases at J, with 14 bases in the middle. This CDR3 reads CASSYSAGLVTYEQYF. The CDR3, as DNA: TGTGCCAGCAGTTACTCGGCCGGGCTGGTGACCTACGAGCAGTACTTC.